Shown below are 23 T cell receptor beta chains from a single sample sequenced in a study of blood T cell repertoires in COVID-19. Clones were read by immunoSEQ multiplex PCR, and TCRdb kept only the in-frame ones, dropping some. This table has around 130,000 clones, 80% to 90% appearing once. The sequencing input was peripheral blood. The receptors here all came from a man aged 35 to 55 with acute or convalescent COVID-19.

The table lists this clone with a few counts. The CDR3 DNA sequence: TGTGCCAGCAGCGTGGGCAGGGGTCCGACCGGAAACACCATATATTTT. Amino acids: CASSVGRGPTGNTIYF. This chain joins TRBV9 and TRBJ1-3; weak D call: TRBD1 (6 bases). Trimming removed 2 bases at V and 4 bases at J, with 16 bases between. The CDR3 sequence is 16 residues long. The V gene's germline CDR1 is SGDLS and CDR2 YYNGEE. The entire variable domain, with the rest obtained from reference TRBV9 and TRBJ1-3, is as follows: DSGVTQTPKHLITATGQRVTLRCSPRSGDLSVYWYQQSLDQGLQFLIQYYNGEERAKGNILERFSAQQFPDLHSELNLSSLELGDSALYFCASSVGRGPTGNTIYFGEGSWLTVV.

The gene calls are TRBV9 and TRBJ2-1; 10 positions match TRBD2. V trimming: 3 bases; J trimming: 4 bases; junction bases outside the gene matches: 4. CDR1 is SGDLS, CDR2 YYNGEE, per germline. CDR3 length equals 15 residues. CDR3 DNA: TGTGCCAGCAGCGGAGGACTAGCGGAATACAATGAGCAGTTCTTC. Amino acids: CASSGGLAEYNEQFF.

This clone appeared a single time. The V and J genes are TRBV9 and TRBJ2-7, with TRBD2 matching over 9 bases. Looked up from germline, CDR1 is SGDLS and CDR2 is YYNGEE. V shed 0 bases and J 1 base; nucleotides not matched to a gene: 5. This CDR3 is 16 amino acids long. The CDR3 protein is CASSVALSGGSYEQYF. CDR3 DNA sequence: TGTGCCAGCAGCGTAGCCCTTAGCGGGGGATCCTACGAGCAGTACTTC.

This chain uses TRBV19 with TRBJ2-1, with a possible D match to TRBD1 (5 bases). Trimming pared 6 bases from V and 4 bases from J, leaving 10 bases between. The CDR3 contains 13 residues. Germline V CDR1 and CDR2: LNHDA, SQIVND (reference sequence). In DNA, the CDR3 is TGTGCCAGTAGCGAGACAGATTACAATGAGCAGTTCTTC. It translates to CASSETDYNEQFF.

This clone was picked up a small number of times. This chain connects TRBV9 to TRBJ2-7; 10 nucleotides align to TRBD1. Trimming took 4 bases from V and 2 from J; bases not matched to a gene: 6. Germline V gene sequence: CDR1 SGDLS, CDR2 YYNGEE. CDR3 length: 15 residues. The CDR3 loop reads CASSSGQGTPYEQYF. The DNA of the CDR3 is TGTGCCAGCAGCTCGGGACAGGGGACCCCCTACGAGCAGTACTTC.

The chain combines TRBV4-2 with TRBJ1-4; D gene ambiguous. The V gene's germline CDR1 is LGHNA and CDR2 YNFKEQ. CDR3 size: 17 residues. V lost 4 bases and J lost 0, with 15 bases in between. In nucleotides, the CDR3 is TGTGCCAGCAGCCCACCTATTTCGGAGACAACTAATGAAAAACTGTTTTTT. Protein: CASSPPISETTNEKLFF.

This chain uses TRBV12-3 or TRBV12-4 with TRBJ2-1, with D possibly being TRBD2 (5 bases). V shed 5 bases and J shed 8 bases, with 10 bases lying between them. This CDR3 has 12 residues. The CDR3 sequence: CASSELVYEQFF. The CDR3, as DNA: TGTGCCAGCAGTGAACTAGTCTATGAGCAGTTCTTC.

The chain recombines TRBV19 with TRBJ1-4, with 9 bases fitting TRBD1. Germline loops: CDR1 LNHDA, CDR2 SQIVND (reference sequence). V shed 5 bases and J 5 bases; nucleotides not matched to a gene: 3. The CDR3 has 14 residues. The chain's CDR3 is CASSAGTGNEKLFF. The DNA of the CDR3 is TGTGCCAGTAGTGCCGGGACAGGGAATGAAAAACTGTTTTTT.

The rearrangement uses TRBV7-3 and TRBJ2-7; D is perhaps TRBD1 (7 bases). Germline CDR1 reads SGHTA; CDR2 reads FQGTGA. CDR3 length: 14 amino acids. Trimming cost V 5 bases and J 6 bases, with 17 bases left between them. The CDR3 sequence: CASSLYHRGGEQYF. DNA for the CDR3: TGTGCCAGCAGCCTTTACCACAGGGGAGGCGAGCAGTACTTC.

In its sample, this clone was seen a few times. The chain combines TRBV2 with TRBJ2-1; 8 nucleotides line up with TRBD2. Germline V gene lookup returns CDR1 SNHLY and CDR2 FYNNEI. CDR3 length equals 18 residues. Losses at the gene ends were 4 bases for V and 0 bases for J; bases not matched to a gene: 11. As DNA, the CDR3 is TGTGCCAGCAGTGGGGGACTAGGCCGCTCCAGCTCCTACAATGAGCAGTTCTTC. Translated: CASSGGLGRSSSYNEQFF. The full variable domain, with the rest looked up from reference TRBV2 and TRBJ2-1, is EPEVTQTPSHQVTQMGQEVILRCVPISNHLYFYWYRQILGQKVEFLVSFYNNEISEKSEIFDDQFSVERPDGSNFTLKIRSTKLEDSAMYFCASSGGLGRSSSYNEQFFGPGTRLTVL.

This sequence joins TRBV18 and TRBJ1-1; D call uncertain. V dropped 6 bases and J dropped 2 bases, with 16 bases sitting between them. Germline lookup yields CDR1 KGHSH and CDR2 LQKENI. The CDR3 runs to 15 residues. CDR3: CASSPGGLSNTEAFF. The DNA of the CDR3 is TGTGCCAGCTCCCCCGGTGGGCTAAGTAACACTGAAGCTTTCTTT.

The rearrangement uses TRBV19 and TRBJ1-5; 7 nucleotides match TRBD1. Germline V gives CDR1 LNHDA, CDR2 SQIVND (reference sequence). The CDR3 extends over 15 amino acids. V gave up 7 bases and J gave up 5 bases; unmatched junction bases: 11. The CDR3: CASTLTGEGYQPQHF. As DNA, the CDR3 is TGTGCCAGTACCCTCACAGGGGAAGGGTATCAGCCCCAGCATTTT. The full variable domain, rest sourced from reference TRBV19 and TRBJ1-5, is DGGITQSPKYLFRKEGQNVTLSCEQNLNHDAMYWYRQDPGQGLRLIYYSQIVNDFQKGDIAEGYSVSREKKESFPLTVTSAQKNPTAFYLCASTLTGEGYQPQHFGDGTRLSIL.

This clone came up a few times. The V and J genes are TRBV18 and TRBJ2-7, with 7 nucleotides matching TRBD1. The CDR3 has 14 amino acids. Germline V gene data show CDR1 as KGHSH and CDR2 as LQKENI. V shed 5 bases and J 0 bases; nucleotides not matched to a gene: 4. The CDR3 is CASSGRQGSYEQYF. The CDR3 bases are TGTGCCAGCTCAGGGCGACAGGGCTCCTACGAGCAGTACTTC.

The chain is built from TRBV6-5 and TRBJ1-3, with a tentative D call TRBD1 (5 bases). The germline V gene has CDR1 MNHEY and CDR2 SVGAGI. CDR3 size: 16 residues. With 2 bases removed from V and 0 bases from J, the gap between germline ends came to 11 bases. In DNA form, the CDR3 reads TGTGCCAGCAGTTACGACCGGGACTACTCTGGAAACACCATATATTTT. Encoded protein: CASSYDRDYSGNTIYF.

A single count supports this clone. Here the CDR3 DNA reads TGTGCCAGCAGCTGGGGGGTCGGGAATGAGCAGTTCTTC. It translates to CASSWGVGNEQFF. The chain links TRBV7-2 to TRBJ2-1, with a tentative D call TRBD2 (6 bases). The germline CDR1 and CDR2 sequences are SGHTA and FQGNSA. The CDR3 totals 13 residues. V was cut by 4 bases and J by 7 bases, with 11 bases left in between. The complete variable domain, with remaining parts taken from reference TRBV7-2 and TRBJ2-1, reads GAGVSQSPSNKVTEKGKDVELRCDPISGHTALYWYRQSLGQGLEFLIYFQGNSAPDKSGLPSDRFSAERTGGSVSTLTIQRTQQEDSAVYLCASSWGVGNEQFFGPGTRLTVL.

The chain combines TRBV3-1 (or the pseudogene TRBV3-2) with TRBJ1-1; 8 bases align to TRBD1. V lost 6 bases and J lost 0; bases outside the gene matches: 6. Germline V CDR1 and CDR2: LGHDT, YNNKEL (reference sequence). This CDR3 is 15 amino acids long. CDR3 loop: CASRQTGAMNTEAFF. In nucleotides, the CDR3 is TGTGCCAGCAGGCAGACAGGGGCCATGAACACTGAAGCTTTCTTT.

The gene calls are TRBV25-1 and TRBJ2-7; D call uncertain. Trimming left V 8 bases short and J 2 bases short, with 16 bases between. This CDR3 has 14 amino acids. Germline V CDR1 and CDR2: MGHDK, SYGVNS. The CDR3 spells CASGSEWAPYEQYF. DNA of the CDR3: TGTGCCAGCGGAAGTGAGTGGGCGCCCTACGAGCAGTACTTC.

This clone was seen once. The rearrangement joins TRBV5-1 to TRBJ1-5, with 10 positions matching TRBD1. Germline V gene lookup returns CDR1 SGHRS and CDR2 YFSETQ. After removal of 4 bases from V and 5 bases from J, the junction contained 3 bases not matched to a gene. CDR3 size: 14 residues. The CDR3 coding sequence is TGCGCCAGCAGCCGCGGGACAGGGGATCAGCCCCAGCATTTT. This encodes CASSRGTGDQPQHF.

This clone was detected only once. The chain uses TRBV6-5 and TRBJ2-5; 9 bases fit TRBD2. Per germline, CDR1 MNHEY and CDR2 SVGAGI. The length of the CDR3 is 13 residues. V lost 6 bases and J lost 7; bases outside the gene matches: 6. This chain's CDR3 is CASRPGLAGTQYF. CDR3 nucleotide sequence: TGTGCCAGCAGACCGGGACTAGCTGGGACCCAGTACTTC.

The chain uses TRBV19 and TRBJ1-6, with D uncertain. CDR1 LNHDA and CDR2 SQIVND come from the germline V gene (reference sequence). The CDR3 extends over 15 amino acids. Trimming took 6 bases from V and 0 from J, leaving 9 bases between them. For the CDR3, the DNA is TGTGCCAGTAGAGGGAGGAGCTCCTATAATTCACCCCTCCACTTT. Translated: CASRGRSSYNSPLHF.

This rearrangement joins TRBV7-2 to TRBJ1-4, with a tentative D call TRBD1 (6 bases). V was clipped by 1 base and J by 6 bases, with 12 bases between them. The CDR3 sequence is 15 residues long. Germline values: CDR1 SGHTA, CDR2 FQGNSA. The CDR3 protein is CASSLVTGYDEKLFF. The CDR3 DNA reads TGTGCCAGCAGCTTAGTTACAGGGTACGATGAAAAACTGTTTTTT.

CDR3 region: CAWSKGWGTGGEEQYF. In nucleotides, the CDR3 is TGTGCCTGGAGTAAAGGGTGGGGGACAGGGGGTGAAGAGCAGTACTTC. This chain links TRBV30 with TRBJ2-7; 11 bases are a match to TRBD1. The germline CDR1 and CDR2 sequences are GTSNPN and SVGIG (reference sequence). V shed 2 bases and J 7 bases; nucleotides not matched to a gene: 13. The CDR3 is 16 amino acids.

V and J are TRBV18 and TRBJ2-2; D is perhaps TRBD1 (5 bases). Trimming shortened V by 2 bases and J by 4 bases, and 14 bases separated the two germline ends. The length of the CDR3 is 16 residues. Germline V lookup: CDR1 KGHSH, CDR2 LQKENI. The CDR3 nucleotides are TGTGCCAGCTCACCAAGGGGTTTACGGATCACCGGGGAGCTGTTTTTT. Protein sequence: CASSPRGLRITGELFF.